Following are 20 T cell receptor beta chains from one sample sequenced in a study of blood T cell repertoires in COVID-19. Clones were read by immunoSEQ multiplex PCR, and TCRdb kept only the in-frame ones, dropping some. The sample lists about 270,000 clones, roughly 85% seen once, with about 8.2% in the top ten. The sequenced material came from PBMCs or T cells enriched from blood (not recorded which). The receptors derive from a woman aged 50 to 65 with acute COVID-19.

The chain couples TRBV9 to TRBJ1-2; D perhaps matches TRBD1 (5 bases). Trimming cost V 0 bases and J 7 bases, with 7 bases left between them. Germline V lookup: CDR1 SGDLS, CDR2 YYNGEE. This CDR3 is 12 amino acids long. Here the CDR3 reads CASSVAGAGYTF. In nucleotides, the CDR3 is TGTGCCAGCAGCGTAGCTGGGGCTGGCTACACCTTC.

The chain carries TRBV7-9 and TRBJ2-1; 9 bases fit TRBD1. This CDR3 region has 18 residues. Germline lookup yields CDR1 SEHNR and CDR2 FQNEAQ (reference sequence). V shed 4 bases and J 2 bases; nucleotides not matched to a gene: 12. DNA of the CDR3: TGTGCCAGCAGCTCAAACCGGGGACAGGGTGGCACCTACAATGAGCAGTTCTTC. Its translation is CASSSNRGQGGTYNEQFF.

The chain has TRBV9 and TRBJ1-1, with 7 nucleotides matching TRBD1. Germline CDR1 is SGDLS and CDR2 is YYNGEE. J gave up 6 bases and V 3 bases, and 8 bases lay outside the gene matches. The CDR3 extends over 14 amino acids. The CDR3 nucleotides read TGTGCCAGCAGCGGAGGACAGGCGTGGGCTGAAGCTTTCTTT. This sequence encodes CASSGGQAWAEAFF.

V and J are TRBV6-1 and TRBJ1-2, with D perhaps matching TRBD1 (6 bases). V gave up 2 bases and J gave up 5 bases, with 12 bases separating them. The CDR3 has 14 amino acids. CDR1 and CDR2 from the germline V gene are MNHNS and SASEGT. The CDR3 spells CASSESGQMYGYTF. The CDR3 DNA follows: TGTGCCAGCAGTGAAAGCGGACAGATGTATGGCTACACCTTC.

J is TRBJ2-3 and V is TRBV7-9; a weak D match, TRBD2 (6 bases). Trimming took 5 bases from V and 2 from J, leaving 14 bases between them. The CDR3 loop spans 15 amino acids. Germline CDR1 reads SEHNR; CDR2 reads FQNEAQ (reference sequence). Here the CDR3 reads CASSRVAGNTDTQYF. As DNA, the CDR3 is TGTGCCAGCAGCCGAGTCGCGGGGAACACAGATACGCAGTATTTT.

The chain joins TRBV7-9 to TRBJ1-2, with 10 nucleotides matching TRBD1. The germline CDR1 and CDR2 sequences are SEHNR and FQNEAQ (reference sequence). There are 13 residues in the CDR3. The ends lost 11 bases at V and 5 bases at J; junction bases unmatched: 8. The CDR3 reads CAGETGGFYGYTF. In nucleotides, the CDR3 is TGTGCCGGGGAGACAGGGGGCTTTTATGGCTACACCTTC. The whole variable domain, filled in from reference TRBV7-9 and TRBJ1-2, reads DTGVSQNPRHKITKRGQNVTFRCDPISEHNRLYWYRQTLGQGPEFLTYFQNEAQLEKSRLLSDRFSAERPKGSFSTLEIQRTEQGDSAMYLCAGETGGFYGYTFGSGTRLTVV.

The rearrangement links TRBV3-1 (or the pseudogene TRBV3-2) to TRBJ1-2; weak D call: TRBD1 (5 bases). CDR1 is LGHDT and CDR2 is YNNKEL in the germline V gene (reference sequence). V lost 8 bases and J lost 0, with 10 bases in between. This CDR3 has 13 amino acids. Written as DNA, the CDR3 is TGTGCCAGCTCGGGGGTTTCTAACTATGGCTACACCTTC. Translating gives CASSGVSNYGYTF.

There are a few counts of this clone. The chain is built from TRBV30 and TRBJ1-4; D gene uncertain. The V end lost 5 bases, the J end lost 8 bases, and 15 bases lay between the germline ends. This CDR3 is 13 amino acids long. Germline-derived CDR1 and CDR2 are GTSNPN and SVGIG (reference sequence). CDR3 amino acids: CAWSAGLEEKLFF. CDR3 in DNA: TGTGCCTGGTCGGCAGGCTTAGAGGAAAAACTGTTTTTT.

The rearrangement joins TRBV7-2 to TRBJ2-1, with 10 positions matching TRBD2. Trimming cost V 8 bases and J 2 bases; bases outside gene matches: 12. Germline loops: CDR1 SGHTA, CDR2 FQGNSA. This CDR3 is 17 amino acids long. The CDR3 loop reads CASRISSGGPAYNEQFF. CDR3 nucleotides: TGTGCCAGCCGGATTAGTAGCGGGGGGCCAGCCTACAATGAGCAGTTCTTC.

The rearrangement links TRBV3-1 (or the pseudogene TRBV3-2) to TRBJ1-1, with 10 bases that match TRBD1. Per germline, CDR1 LGHDT and CDR2 YNNKEL (reference sequence). V was clipped by 2 bases and J by 0 bases; unmatched bases: 6. The CDR3 has 17 residues. CDR3 bases: TGTGCCAGCAGCCAACTTGGGACAGGGGCCATGAACACTGAAGCTTTCTTT. It is translated as CASSQLGTGAMNTEAFF.

The V gene is TRBV3-1 (or the pseudogene TRBV3-2), the J gene TRBJ2-1; 10 nucleotides align to TRBD2. The V gene end was trimmed by 1 base and the J gene end by 9 bases; junction bases not matched to a gene: 6. This CDR3 has 15 residues. The germline V gene encodes CDR1 LGHDT and CDR2 YNNKEL (reference sequence). The CDR3 sequence: CASSQVPAGGSEQFF. The CDR3 nucleotides are TGTGCCAGCAGCCAAGTTCCAGCGGGGGGGTCTGAGCAGTTCTTC.

Only a few counts were recorded for this clone. This chain uses TRBV19 with TRBJ1-5; D remains ambiguous. With 4 bases removed from V and 3 bases from J, the gap between germline ends came to 13 bases. The length of the CDR3 is 15 residues. Per germline, CDR1 LNHDA and CDR2 SQIVND (reference sequence). The DNA of the CDR3 is TGTGCCAGTAGTAAACGGGTGGGTCTCAATCAGCCCCAGCATTTT. Protein sequence: CASSKRVGLNQPQHF.

This rearrangement joins TRBV6-4 to TRBJ2-3, with TRBD1 matching 7 bases. The ends lost 8 bases at V and 4 bases at J; junction bases unmatched: 9. Germline V gene data show CDR1 as MRHNA and CDR2 as SNTAGT. CDR3 size: 14 residues. The CDR3 nucleotides read TGTGCCAGCGCCTCCGACAGGGTCGCAGATACGCAGTATTTT. Translation: CASASDRVADTQYF.

In its sample, this clone was seen once. This rearrangement joins TRBV11-2 to TRBJ2-1; perhaps TRBD2 as D (7 bases). The ends were cut back, 7 bases at V and 4 bases at J, with 17 bases in the middle. The CDR3 runs 15 residues. Germline V gives CDR1 SGHAT, CDR2 FQNNGV. The CDR3 nucleotides read TGTGCCAGCACCCGTTTGGGGGGGCCATACAATGAGCAGTTCTTC. As protein: CASTRLGGPYNEQFF.

The gene calls are TRBV13 and TRBJ2-2; no reliable D call. The CDR3 is made up of 12 amino acids. Trimming left V 5 bases short and J 4 bases short, with 5 bases between. CDR1 and CDR2 (germline): PRHDT, FYEKMQ (reference sequence). CDR3 bases: TGTGCCAGCAGCCCGAGCACCGGGGAGCTGTTTTTT. This sequence encodes CASSPSTGELFF.

The genes are TRBV5-1 and TRBJ2-1; maybe TRBD1 (6 bases). The CDR3 sequence is 15 residues long. CDR1 and CDR2 from the germline V gene are SGHRS and YFSETQ. V was cut by 0 bases and J by 6 bases, with 13 bases left in between. CDR3 in DNA: TGCGCCAGCAGCTTGGGCCAGGGGTGGGGCAATGAGCAGTTCTTC. As protein: CASSLGQGWGNEQFF. The full variable domain, in which reference TRBV5-1 and TRBJ2-1 provide the parts outside the CDR3, is KAGVTQTPRYLIKTRGQQVTLSCSPISGHRSVSWYQQTPGQGLQFLFEYFSETQRNKGNFPGRFSGRQFSNSRSEMNVSTLELGDSALYLCASSLGQGWGNEQFFGPGTRLTVL.

The V gene is TRBV16, the J gene TRBJ2-7, with 8 bases identical to TRBD1. With V trimmed by 3 bases and J by 2 bases, 6 bases remained unmatched. The CDR3 consists of 15 residues. CDR1 and CDR2 (germline): KGHSY, FQNENV. For the CDR3, the DNA is TGTGCCAGCAGCCACCGGACAGGGAAAGCCTACGAGCAGTACTTC. Protein: CASSHRTGKAYEQYF.

The chain employs TRBV19 and TRBJ2-1; D unclear. The CDR3 extends over 16 amino acids. Trimming cost V 3 bases and J 7 bases, with 19 bases left between them. The germline gives CDR1 LNHDA, CDR2 SQIVND (reference sequence). The CDR3 sequence: CASSIISGGITNEQFF. The CDR3 DNA reads TGTGCCAGTAGTATTATAAGTGGTGGCATAACAAATGAGCAGTTCTTC.

J is TRBJ2-5 and V is TRBV6-5, with D possibly matching TRBD1 (5 bases). The V end lost 2 bases, the J end lost 5 bases, and 12 bases lay between the germline ends. The CDR3 totals 14 residues. Germline lookup yields CDR1 MNHEY and CDR2 SVGAGI. The CDR3: CASSYGAGGETQYF. CDR3 nucleotides: TGTGCCAGCAGTTACGGGGCTGGTGGGGAGACCCAGTACTTC.

The rearrangement joins TRBV15 to TRBJ1-5; D is uncertain. CDR3 length: 16 residues. The V and J ends lost 1 base and 5 bases respectively, with 15 bases between them. Germline V lookup: CDR1 LNHNV, CDR2 YYDKDF (reference sequence). CDR3 DNA: TGTGCCACCAGCAGAGTTGCAGGCGATCACTATCAGCCCCAGCATTTT. It translates to CATSRVAGDHYQPQHF.